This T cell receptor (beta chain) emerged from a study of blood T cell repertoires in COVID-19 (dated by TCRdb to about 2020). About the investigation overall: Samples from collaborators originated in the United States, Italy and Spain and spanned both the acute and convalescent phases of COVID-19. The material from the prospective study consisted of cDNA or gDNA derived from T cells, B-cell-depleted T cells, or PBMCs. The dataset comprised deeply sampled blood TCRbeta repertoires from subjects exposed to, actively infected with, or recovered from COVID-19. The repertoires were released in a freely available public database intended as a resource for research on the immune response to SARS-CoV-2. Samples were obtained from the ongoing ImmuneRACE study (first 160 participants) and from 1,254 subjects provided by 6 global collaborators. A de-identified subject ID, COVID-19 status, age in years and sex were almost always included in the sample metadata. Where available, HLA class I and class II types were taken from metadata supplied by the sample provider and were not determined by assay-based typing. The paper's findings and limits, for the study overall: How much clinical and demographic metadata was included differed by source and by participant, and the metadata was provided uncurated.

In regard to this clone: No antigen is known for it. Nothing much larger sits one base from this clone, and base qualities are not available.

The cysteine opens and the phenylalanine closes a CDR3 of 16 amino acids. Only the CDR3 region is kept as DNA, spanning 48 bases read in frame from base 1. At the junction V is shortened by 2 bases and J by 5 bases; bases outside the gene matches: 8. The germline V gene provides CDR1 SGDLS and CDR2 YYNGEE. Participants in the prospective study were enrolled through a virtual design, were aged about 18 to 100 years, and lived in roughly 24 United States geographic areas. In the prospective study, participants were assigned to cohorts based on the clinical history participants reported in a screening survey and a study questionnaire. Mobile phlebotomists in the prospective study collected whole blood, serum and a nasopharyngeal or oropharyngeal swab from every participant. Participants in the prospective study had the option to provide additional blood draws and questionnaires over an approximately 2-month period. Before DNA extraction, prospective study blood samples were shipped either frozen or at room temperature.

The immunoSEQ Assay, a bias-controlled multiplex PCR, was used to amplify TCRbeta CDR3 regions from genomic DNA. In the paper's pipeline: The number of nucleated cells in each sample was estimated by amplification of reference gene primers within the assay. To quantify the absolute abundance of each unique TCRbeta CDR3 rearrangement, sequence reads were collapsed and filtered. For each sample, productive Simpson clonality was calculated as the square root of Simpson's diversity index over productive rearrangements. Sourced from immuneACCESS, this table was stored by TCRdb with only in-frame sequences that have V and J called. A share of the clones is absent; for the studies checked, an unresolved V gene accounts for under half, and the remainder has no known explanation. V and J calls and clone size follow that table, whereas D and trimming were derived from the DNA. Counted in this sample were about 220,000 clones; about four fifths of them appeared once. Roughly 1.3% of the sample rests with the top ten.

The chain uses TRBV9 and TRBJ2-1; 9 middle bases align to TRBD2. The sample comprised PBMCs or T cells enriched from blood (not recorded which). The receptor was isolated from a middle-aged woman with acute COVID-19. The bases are TGTGCCAGCAGCGTCACCAGCGGGGGGCCGAACAATGAGCAGTTCTTC. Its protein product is CASSVTSGGPNNEQFF.